The next 17 T cell receptor beta chains were all read from a single sample in a study of Ad26.COV2.S vaccination and SARS-CoV-2 variants listed by TCRdb under 2021. Reading the label with the study, this specimen's treatment or condition is: roughly 20 received Ad26.COV2.S at low or high dose, single or two shots; 5 received placebo; per-sample allocation not given. Repertoires of vaccine and placebo recipients were sequenced from samples taken on day 63 after the first injection. The library was made by the immunoSEQ multiplex PCR assay. TCRdb took this table from immuneACCESS and kept in-frame rearrangements with V and J called. Such tables lack part of the clones; where checked against another copy, unresolved V genes explain under half of the gap, and the rest is unexplained. In all, the sample holds 300,000 to 500,000 clones, and about 88% of those were seen once. The ten largest account for 3% to 4.5% of the sample.

The sequenced sample was peripheral blood, obtained in a trial of Ad26.COV2.S vaccine versus placebo. These receptors were taken from a person between 18 and 65 years old who received the Ad26.COV2.S COVID-19 vaccine or a placebo.

The chain employs TRBV5-1 and TRBJ2-5, with D possibly being TRBD1 or TRBD2 (5 bases each). The CDR3 is made up of 16 amino acids. CDR1 is SGHRS and CDR2 is YFSETQ in the germline V gene. The V gene lost 0 bases and the J gene lost 9 bases, with 21 bases spanning the gap. As DNA, the CDR3 is TGCGCCAGCAGCTTGGTGCCAGGGACCACCATCGGGCCCCAGTACTTC. Translated, it gives CASSLVPGTTIGPQYF.

The V call is TRBV2, the J call TRBJ2-7, with D possibly being TRBD1 (7 bases). CDR3 length: 14 amino acids. CDR1 and CDR2 (germline): SNHLY, FYNNEI. Trimming stripped 6 bases from V and 5 bases from J, with 17 bases between. CDR3: CASSAPQGGDEQYF. The CDR3 bases are TGTGCCAGCAGCGCACCGCAGGGGGGCGACGAGCAGTACTTC.

The J gene is TRBJ2-1, the V gene TRBV18, with 7 bases fitting TRBD1. This CDR3 region has 14 residues. Germline V lookup: CDR1 KGHSH, CDR2 LQKENI. Trimming removed 6 bases from V and 8 bases from J; junction bases left unmatched: 10. DNA of the CDR3: TGTGCCAGCTCCCCAACGACAGGGATCGATGAGCAGTTCTTC. It codes for CASSPTTGIDEQFF.

The chain couples TRBV6-1 to TRBJ2-7; D is unclear. V lost 5 bases and J lost 2, with 13 bases in between. Germline CDR1 MNHNS, CDR2 SASEGT. The CDR3 contains 14 residues. This CDR3 reads CASSSPPETYEQYF. Written as DNA, the CDR3 is TGTGCCAGCAGTAGCCCACCGGAAACCTACGAGCAGTACTTC.

The chain employs TRBV11-2 and TRBJ1-5, with a weak D call TRBD1 (6 bases). Deletions cut 5 bases from V and 5 bases from J, with 13 bases between. Germline lookup yields CDR1 SGHAT and CDR2 FQNNGV. This CDR3 is 14 amino acids long. The CDR3 nucleotides are TGTGCCAGCAGCACCGGGACACGTTATCAGCCCCAGCATTTT. Protein sequence: CASSTGTRYQPQHF. Full variable domain (remainder filled in from reference TRBV11-2 and TRBJ1-5): EAGVAQSPRYKIIEKRQSVAFWCNPISGHATLYWYQQILGQGPKLLIQFQNNGVVDDSQLPKDRFSAERLKGVDSTLKIQPAKLEDSAVYLCASSTGTRYQPQHFGDGTRLSIL.

This sequence joins TRBV7-6 and TRBJ1-3; TRBD1 agrees at 8 bases. V trimming: 1 base; J trimming: 0 bases; junction bases outside the gene matches: 5. CDR3 size: 17 residues. Per germline, CDR1 SGHVS and CDR2 FNYEAQ. Here the CDR3 reads CASSLEGQATSGNTIYF. CDR3 coding DNA: TGTGCCAGCAGCTTAGAGGGACAGGCGACCTCTGGAAACACCATATATTTT.

The table lists this clone with a count of one. The chain carries TRBV13 and TRBJ2-5, with TRBD2 matching over 8 bases. This CDR3 region has 16 residues. V lost 0 bases and J lost 5; bases outside the gene matches: 8. Germline V CDR1 and CDR2: PRHDT, FYEKMQ (reference sequence). The CDR3 coding sequence is TGTGCCAGCAGCTTAGGCCTCGGACTAGCAAGGGAGACCCAGTACTTC. It encodes CASSLGLGLARETQYF.

The chain is built from TRBV30 and TRBJ1-2; D remains ambiguous. CDR1 GTSNPN and CDR2 SVGIG come from the germline V gene (reference sequence). The V gene lost 0 bases and the J gene lost 6 bases, with 8 bases spanning the gap. CDR3 size: 12 residues. The CDR3 sequence is CAWSVGANGYTF. Written as DNA, the CDR3 is TGTGCCTGGAGTGTGGGAGCGAATGGCTACACCTTC. The full variable domain, completed using reference TRBV30 and TRBJ1-2, is SQTIHQWPATLVQPVGSPLSLECTVEGTSNPNLYWYRQAAGRGLQLLFYSVGIGQISSEVPQNLSASRPQDRQFILSSKKLLLSDSGFYLCAWSVGANGYTFGSGTRLTVV.

The chain couples TRBV30 to TRBJ2-3, with 8 bases identical to TRBD2. CDR3 length: 14 residues. CDR1 GTSNPN and CDR2 SVGIG come from the germline V gene (reference sequence). Trimming at V came to 1 base and at J to 6 bases, leaving 6 bases not matched to a gene. In DNA form, the CDR3 reads TGTGCCTGGAGTGCCAGCGGGGGTTCGGATACGCAGTATTTT. Its translation is CAWSASGGSDTQYF.

This clone was recorded many times. The chain couples TRBV7-8 to TRBJ1-1; unclear D gene. This CDR3 region has 15 residues. The germline gives CDR1 SGHVS, CDR2 FQNEAQ. The germline V and J ends were trimmed by 4 bases and 3 bases, with 15 bases remaining between them. The DNA for the CDR3 is TGTGCCAGCAGCTCGGTACGGGGTAAGGACACTGAAGCTTTCTTT. Translating it yields CASSSVRGKDTEAFF. Combining the CDR3 with reference TRBV7-8 and TRBJ1-1 gives the whole variable domain GAGVSQSPRYKVAKRGQDVALRCDPISGHVSLFWYQQALGQGPEFLTYFQNEAQLDKSGLPSDRFFAERPEGSVSTLKIQRTQQEDSAVYLCASSSVRGKDTEAFFGQGTRLTVV.

The rearrangement links TRBV4-1 to TRBJ2-3, with a possible D match to TRBD2 (6 bases). Germline CDR1 is MGHRA and CDR2 is YSYEKL. The length of the CDR3 is 15 residues. V lost 4 bases and J lost 5, with 16 bases in between. DNA of the CDR3: TGCGCCAGCAGCCCCTCGGGACTCGCCCTAGATACGCAGTATTTT. This sequence encodes CASSPSGLALDTQYF.

This clone has just a few counts. The CDR3 region has the DNA TGTGCCAGTTCGAGCTTTGGGTATGGGGGTGGCAATCAGCCCCAGCATTTT. Residues: CASSSFGYGGGNQPQHF. The J gene is TRBJ1-5, the V gene TRBV19, with D perhaps matching TRBD1 (5 bases). The length of the CDR3 is 17 residues. Trimming took 8 bases from V and 2 from J, leaving 22 bases between them. Germline lookup yields CDR1 LNHDA and CDR2 SQIVND (reference sequence).

The genes are TRBV5-1 and TRBJ1-2; no clear D. Trimming removed 3 bases from V and 7 bases from J, with 13 bases in between. Germline V CDR1 and CDR2: SGHRS, YFSETQ. The CDR3 loop spans 13 amino acids. The DNA for the CDR3 is TGCGCCAGCAGCTATACACCCGGATCTGGCTACACCTTC. This gives the protein CASSYTPGSGYTF.

The V gene is TRBV18, the J gene TRBJ1-2, with D possibly being TRBD1 (5 bases). CDR3 size: 16 residues. V lost 2 bases to trimming and J lost 4 bases, with 17 bases between them. The germline gives CDR1 KGHSH, CDR2 LQKENI. CDR3 residues: CASSPSARGGTYGYTF. The DNA for the CDR3 is TGTGCCAGCTCACCATCGGCGAGGGGTGGAACCTATGGCTACACCTTC.

This sequence joins TRBV15 and TRBJ2-7; possibly TRBD1 or TRBD2 for D (5 bases each). CDR3 size: 14 residues. The V end lost 2 bases, the J end lost 2 bases, and 10 bases lay between the germline ends. Germline loops: CDR1 LNHNV, CDR2 YYDKDF (reference sequence). The CDR3 here is CATSRRDGTYEQYF. CDR3 nucleotides: TGTGCCACCAGCAGAAGGGACGGCACCTACGAGCAGTACTTC.

The rearrangement joins TRBV28 to TRBJ1-2; weak D call: TRBD1 (6 bases). Trimming removed 6 bases from V and 4 bases from J, with 15 bases in between. The CDR3 loop spans 14 amino acids. Germline loops: CDR1 MDHEN, CDR2 SYDVKM. CDR3 sequence: CASRLQGNAYGYTF. The CDR3 coding sequence is TGTGCCAGCAGATTACAGGGAAACGCCTATGGCTACACCTTC.

The chain has TRBV7-8 and TRBJ2-5, with TRBD2 identical over 8 bases. The germline CDR1 and CDR2 sequences are SGHVS and FQNEAQ. The CDR3 sequence is 16 residues long. Trimming at V came to 7 bases and at J to 5 bases, leaving 15 bases not matched to a gene. The CDR3 DNA is TGTGCCAGCACGGGGAGGGCGGGGGGCCAGCAGGAGACCCAGTACTTC. Translated: CASTGRAGGQQETQYF.